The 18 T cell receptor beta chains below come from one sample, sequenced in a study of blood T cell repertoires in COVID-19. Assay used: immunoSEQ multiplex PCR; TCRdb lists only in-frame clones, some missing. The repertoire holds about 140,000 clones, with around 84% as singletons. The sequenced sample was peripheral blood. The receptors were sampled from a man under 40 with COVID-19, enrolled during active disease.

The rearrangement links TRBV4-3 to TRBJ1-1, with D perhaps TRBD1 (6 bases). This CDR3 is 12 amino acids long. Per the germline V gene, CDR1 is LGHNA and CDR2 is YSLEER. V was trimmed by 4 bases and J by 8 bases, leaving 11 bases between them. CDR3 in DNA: TGCGCCAGCAGCCTCAACAGGGAGGAAGCTTTCTTT. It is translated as CASSLNREEAFF.

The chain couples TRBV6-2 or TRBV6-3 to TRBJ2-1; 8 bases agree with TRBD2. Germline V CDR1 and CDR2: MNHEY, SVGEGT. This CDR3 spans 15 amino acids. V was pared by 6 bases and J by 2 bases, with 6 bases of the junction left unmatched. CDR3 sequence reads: CASSRGRSPYNEQFF. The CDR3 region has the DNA TGTGCCAGCAGCCGCGGGAGGTCCCCCTACAATGAGCAGTTCTTC.

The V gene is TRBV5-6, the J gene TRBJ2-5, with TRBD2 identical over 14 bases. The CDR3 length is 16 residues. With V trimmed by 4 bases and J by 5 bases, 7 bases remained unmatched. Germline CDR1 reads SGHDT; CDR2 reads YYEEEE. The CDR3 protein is CASSPLGLAGEETQYF. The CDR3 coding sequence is TGTGCCAGCAGCCCTTTGGGACTAGCGGGAGAGGAGACCCAGTACTTC.

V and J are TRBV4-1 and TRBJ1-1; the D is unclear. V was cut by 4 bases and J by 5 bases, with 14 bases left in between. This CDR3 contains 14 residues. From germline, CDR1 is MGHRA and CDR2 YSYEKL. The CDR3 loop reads CASSRPGGGTEAFF. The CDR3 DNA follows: TGCGCCAGCAGCCGCCCCGGAGGAGGGACTGAAGCTTTCTTT.

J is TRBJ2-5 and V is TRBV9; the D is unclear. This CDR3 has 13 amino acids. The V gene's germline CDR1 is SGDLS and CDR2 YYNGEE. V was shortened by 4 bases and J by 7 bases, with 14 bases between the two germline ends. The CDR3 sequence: CASSSAVPGTQYF. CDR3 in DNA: TGTGCCAGCAGCTCGGCCGTCCCGGGGACCCAGTACTTC.

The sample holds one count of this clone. The CDR3 protein is CASTDGPGYGYTF. The DNA of the CDR3 is TGCGCCAGCACAGACGGCCCGGGGTATGGCTACACCTTC. The V gene is TRBV10-2, the J gene TRBJ1-2; D not resolved. CDR3 length: 13 amino acids. The ends were cut back, 7 bases at V and 5 bases at J, with 14 bases in the middle. Germline-derived CDR1 and CDR2 are WSHSY and SAAADI.

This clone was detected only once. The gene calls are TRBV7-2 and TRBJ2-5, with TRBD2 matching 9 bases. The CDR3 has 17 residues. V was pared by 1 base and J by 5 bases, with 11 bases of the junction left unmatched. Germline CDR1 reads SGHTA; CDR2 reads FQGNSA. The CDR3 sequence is CASSLDRSSGSPETQYF. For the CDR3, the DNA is TGTGCCAGCAGCTTAGATAGGAGTAGCGGGAGTCCGGAGACCCAGTACTTC.

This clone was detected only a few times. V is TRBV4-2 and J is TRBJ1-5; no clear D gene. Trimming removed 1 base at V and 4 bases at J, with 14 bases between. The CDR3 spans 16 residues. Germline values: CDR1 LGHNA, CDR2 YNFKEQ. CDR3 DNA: TGTGCCAGCAGCCAAGGTCTTGGGCAGCCTAATCAGCCCCAGCATTTT. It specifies CASSQGLGQPNQPQHF.

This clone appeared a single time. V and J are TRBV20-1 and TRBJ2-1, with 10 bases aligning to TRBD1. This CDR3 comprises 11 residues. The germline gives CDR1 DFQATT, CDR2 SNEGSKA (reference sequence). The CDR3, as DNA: TGCAGCTGGGACAGGGGTGTTGAGCAGTTCTTC. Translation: CSWDRGVEQFF.

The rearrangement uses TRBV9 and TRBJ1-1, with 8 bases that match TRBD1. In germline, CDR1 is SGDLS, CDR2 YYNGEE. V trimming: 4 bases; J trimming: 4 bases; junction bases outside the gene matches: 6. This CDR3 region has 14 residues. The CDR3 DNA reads TGTGCCAGCAGCCCTCACAGGGGGGTCACTGAAGCTTTCTTT. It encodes CASSPHRGVTEAFF.

The CDR3 coding sequence is TGTGCCAGCAGCTTGGGAGGCTCCTACAATGAGCAGTTCTTC. It yields the protein CASSLGGSYNEQFF. The V and J genes are TRBV5-4 and TRBJ2-1, with D unclear. Germline CDR1 is SGHNT and CDR2 is YYREEE (reference sequence). Trimming shortened V by 0 bases and J by 0 bases, and 4 bases separated the two germline ends. The CDR3 loop spans 14 amino acids.

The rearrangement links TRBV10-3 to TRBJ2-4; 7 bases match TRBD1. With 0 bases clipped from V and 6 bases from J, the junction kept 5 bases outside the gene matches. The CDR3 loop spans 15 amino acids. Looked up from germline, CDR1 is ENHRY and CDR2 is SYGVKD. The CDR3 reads CAISESQDRRNIQYF. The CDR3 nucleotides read TGTGCCATCAGTGAGTCTCAGGACAGGCGAAACATTCAGTACTTC.

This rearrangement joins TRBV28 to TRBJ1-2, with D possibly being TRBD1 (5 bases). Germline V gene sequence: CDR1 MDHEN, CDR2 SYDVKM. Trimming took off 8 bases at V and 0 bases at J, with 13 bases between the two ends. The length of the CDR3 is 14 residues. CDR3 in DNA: TGTGCCAGCTATCCAGGGCGCACTAACTATGGCTACACCTTC. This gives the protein CASYPGRTNYGYTF.

This chain's CDR3 is CATSEWDSGDTQYF. DNA for the CDR3: TGTGCCACCAGTGAATGGGACTCCGGGGATACGCAGTATTTT. The chain uses TRBV24-1 and TRBJ2-3; a possible D gene is TRBD2 (6 bases). The CDR3 extends over 14 amino acids. Trimming took 4 bases from V and 6 from J, leaving 13 bases between them. Germline V gene data show CDR1 as KGHDR and CDR2 as SFDVKD.

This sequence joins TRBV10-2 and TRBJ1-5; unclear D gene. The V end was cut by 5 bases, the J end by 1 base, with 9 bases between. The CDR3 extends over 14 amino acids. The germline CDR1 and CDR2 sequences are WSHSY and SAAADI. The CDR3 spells CASSSGNSNQPQHF. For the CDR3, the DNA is TGCGCCAGCAGTTCCGGGAACAGCAATCAGCCCCAGCATTTT.

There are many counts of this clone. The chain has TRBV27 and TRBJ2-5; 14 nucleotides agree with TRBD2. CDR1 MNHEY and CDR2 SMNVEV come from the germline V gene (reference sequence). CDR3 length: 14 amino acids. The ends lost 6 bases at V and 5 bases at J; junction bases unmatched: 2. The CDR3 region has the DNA TGTGCCAGCAGGACTAGCGGGAGGGTGGAGACCCAGTACTTC. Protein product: CASRTSGRVETQYF.

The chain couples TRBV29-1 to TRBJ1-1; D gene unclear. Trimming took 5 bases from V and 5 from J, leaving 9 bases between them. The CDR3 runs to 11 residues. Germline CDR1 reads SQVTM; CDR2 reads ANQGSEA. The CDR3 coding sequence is TGCAGCGTTCTCCGGGATACTGAAGCTTTCTTT. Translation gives CSVLRDTEAFF.

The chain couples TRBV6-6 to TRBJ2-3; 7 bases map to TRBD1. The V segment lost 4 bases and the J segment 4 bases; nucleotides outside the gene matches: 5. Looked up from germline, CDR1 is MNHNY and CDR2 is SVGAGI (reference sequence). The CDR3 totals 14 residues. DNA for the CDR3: TGTGCCAGCAGTTCCCGGGACAGCGCAGATACGCAGTATTTT. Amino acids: CASSSRDSADTQYF.